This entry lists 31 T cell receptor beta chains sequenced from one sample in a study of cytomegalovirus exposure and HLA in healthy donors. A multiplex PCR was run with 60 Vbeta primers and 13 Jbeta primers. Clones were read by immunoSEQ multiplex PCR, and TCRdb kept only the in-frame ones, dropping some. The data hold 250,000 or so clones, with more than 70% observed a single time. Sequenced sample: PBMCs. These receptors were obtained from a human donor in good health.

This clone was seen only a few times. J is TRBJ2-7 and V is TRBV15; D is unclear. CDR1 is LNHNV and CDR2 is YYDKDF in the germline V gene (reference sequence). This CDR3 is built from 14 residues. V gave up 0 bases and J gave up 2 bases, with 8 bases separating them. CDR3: CATSRDYVAYEQYF. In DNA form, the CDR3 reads TGTGCCACCAGCAGAGATTACGTAGCCTACGAGCAGTACTTC.

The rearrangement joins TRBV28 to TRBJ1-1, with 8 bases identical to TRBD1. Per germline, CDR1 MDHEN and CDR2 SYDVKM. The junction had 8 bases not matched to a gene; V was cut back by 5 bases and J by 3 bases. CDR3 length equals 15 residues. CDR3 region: CASSPGQGAYTEAFF. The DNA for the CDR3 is TGTGCCAGCAGTCCCGGTCAGGGGGCCTACACTGAAGCTTTCTTT.

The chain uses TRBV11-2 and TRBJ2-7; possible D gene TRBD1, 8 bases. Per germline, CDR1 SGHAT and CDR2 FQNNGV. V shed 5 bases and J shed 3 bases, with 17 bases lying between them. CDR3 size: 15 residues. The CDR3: CASSHNRGRVYEQYF. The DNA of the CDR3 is TGTGCCAGCAGCCATAACAGGGGGAGGGTCTACGAGCAGTACTTC.

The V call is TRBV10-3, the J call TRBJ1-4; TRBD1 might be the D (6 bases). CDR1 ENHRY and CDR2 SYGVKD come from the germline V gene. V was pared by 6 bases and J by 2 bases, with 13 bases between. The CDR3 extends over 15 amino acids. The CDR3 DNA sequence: TGTGCCATCAGGCGATCAGGGGATACTAATGAAAAACTGTTTTTT. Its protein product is CAIRRSGDTNEKLFF.

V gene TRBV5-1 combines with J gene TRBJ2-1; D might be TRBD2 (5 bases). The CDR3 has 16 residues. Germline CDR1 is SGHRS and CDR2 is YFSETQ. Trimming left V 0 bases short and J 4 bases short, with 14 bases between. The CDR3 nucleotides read TGCGCCAGCAGCTTGGCCTTCGGACTTTCTTACAATGAGCAGTTCTTC. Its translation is CASSLAFGLSYNEQFF.

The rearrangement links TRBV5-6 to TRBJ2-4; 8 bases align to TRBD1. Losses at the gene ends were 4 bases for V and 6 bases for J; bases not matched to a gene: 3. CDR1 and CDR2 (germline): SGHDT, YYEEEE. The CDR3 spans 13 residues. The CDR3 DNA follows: TGTGCCAGCAGCGGGGGACAGGTAAACATTCAGTACTTC. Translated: CASSGGQVNIQYF.

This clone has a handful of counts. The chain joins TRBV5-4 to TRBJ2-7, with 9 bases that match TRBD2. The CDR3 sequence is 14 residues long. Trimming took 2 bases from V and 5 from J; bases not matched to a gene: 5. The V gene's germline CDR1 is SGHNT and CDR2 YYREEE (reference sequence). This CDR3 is CASSFSGSTHEQYF. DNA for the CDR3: TGTGCCAGCAGCTTTAGCGGGAGTACCCACGAGCAGTACTTC.

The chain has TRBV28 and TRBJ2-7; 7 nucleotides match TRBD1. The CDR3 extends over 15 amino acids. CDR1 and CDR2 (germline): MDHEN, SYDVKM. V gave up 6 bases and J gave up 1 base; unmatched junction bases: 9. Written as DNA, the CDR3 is TGTGCCAGCAGGCCGCACGGGACAGCATCCTACGAGCAGTACTTC. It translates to CASRPHGTASYEQYF.

This CDR3 reads CSGDSYNEQFF. The DNA of the CDR3 is TGCAGCGGGGACAGTTACAATGAGCAGTTCTTC. The chain recombines TRBV29-1 with TRBJ2-1; 7 positions match TRBD1. Germline V gene data show CDR1 as SQVTM and CDR2 as ANQGSEA. V lost 7 bases, J lost 4 bases, and 1 base stayed unmatched. The CDR3 has 11 residues.

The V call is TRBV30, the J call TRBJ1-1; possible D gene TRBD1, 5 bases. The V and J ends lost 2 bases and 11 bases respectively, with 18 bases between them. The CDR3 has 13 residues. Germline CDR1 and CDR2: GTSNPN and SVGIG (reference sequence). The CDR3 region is CAWSLLTGGPAFF. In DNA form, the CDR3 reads TGTGCCTGGAGTTTATTAACAGGAGGGCCGGCTTTCTTT.

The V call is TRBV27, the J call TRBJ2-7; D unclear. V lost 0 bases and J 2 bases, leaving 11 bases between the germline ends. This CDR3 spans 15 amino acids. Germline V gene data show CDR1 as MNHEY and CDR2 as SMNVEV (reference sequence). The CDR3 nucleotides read TGTGCCAGCAGTTTATCGATAGGCAGGACCTACGAGCAGTACTTC. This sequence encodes CASSLSIGRTYEQYF.

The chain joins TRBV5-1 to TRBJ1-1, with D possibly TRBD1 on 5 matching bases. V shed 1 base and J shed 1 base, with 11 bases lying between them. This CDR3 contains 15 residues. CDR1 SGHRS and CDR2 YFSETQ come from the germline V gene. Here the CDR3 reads CASSLTGSRNTEAFF. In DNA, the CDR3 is TGCGCCAGCAGCTTGACAGGCTCTAGGAACACTGAAGCTTTCTTT.

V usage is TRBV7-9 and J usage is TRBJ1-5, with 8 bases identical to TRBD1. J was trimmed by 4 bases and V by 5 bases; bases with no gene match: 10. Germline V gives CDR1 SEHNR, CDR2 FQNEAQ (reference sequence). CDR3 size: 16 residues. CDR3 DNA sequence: TGTGCCAGCAGCCTAGGACAGGGAGCATGGAATCAGCCCCAGCATTTT. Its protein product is CASSLGQGAWNQPQHF.

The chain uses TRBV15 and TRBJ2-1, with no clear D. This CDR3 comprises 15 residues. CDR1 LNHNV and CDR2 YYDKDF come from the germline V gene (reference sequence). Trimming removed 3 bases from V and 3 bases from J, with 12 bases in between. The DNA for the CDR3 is TGTGCCACCAGCAGTCGATGGAGCGTCTACAATGAGCAGTTCTTC. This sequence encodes CATSSRWSVYNEQFF.

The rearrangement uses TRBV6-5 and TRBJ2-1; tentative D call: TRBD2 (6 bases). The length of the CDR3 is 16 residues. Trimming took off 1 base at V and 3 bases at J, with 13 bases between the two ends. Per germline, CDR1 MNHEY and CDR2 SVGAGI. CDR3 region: CASSYFQGGYYNEQFF. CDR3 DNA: TGTGCCAGCAGTTACTTTCAGGGAGGCTACTACAATGAGCAGTTCTTC.

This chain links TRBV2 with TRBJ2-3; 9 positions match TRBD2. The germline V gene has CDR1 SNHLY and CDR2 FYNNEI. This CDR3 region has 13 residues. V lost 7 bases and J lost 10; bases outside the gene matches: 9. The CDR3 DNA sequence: TGTGCCAGCAACCGGCTAGCGGGATATCCGCAGTATTTT. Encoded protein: CASNRLAGYPQYF.

The CDR3 here is CASRVAPNTGELFF. CDR3 bases: TGTGCCAGCAGAGTAGCCCCGAACACCGGGGAGCTGTTTTTT. V is TRBV2 and J is TRBJ2-2; the D is unclear. The CDR3 consists of 14 residues. Between the trimmed V and J ends, which lost 6 bases and 0 bases, there was a span of 8 bases. The V gene's germline CDR1 is SNHLY and CDR2 FYNNEI. Full variable domain (rest looked up from reference TRBV2 and TRBJ2-2): EPEVTQTPSHQVTQMGQEVILRCVPISNHLYFYWYRQILGQKVEFLVSFYNNEISEKSEIFDDQFSVERPDGSNFTLKIRSTKLEDSAMYFCASRVAPNTGELFFGEGSRLTVL.

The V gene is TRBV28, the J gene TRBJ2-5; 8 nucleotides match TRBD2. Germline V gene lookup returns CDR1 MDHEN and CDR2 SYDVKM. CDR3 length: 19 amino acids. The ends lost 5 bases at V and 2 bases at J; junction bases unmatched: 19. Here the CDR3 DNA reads TGTGCCAGCAGTCCGCTCGACGCGGGCGGGGGCGGGAGGCAAGAGACCCAGTACTTC. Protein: CASSPLDAGGGGRQETQYF. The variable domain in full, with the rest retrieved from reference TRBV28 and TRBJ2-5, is DVKVTQSSRYLVKRTGEKVFLECVQDMDHENMFWYRQDPGLGLRLIYFSYDVKMKEKGDIPEGYSVSREKKERFSLILESASTNQTSMYLCASSPLDAGGGGRQETQYFGPGTRLLVL.

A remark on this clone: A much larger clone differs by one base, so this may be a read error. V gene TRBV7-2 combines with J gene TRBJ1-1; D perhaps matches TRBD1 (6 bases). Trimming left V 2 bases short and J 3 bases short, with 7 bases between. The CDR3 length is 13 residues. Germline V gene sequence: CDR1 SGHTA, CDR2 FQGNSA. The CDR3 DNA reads TGTGCCAGCAGCTTAAACAGGGACACTGAAGCTTTCTTT. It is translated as CASSLNRDTEAFF.

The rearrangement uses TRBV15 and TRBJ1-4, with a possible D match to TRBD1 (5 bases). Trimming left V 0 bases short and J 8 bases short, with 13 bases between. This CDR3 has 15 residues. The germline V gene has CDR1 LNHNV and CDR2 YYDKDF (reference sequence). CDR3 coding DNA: TGTGCCACCAGCAGAGACGGGTGGGGGGAGGAAAAACTGTTTTTT. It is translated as CATSRDGWGEEKLFF.

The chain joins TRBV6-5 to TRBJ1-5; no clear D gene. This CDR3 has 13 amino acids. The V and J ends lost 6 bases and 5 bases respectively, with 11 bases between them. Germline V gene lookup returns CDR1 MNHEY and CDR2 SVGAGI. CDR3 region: CASRPGPYQPQHF. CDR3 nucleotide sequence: TGTGCCAGCAGACCCGGTCCGTATCAGCCCCAGCATTTT.

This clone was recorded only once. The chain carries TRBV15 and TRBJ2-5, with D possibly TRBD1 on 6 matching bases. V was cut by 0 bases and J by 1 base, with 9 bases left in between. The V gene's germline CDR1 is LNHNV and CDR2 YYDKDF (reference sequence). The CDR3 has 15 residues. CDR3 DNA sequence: TGTGCCACCAGCAGAGATGGACAGACCCAAGAGACCCAGTACTTC. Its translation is CATSRDGQTQETQYF.

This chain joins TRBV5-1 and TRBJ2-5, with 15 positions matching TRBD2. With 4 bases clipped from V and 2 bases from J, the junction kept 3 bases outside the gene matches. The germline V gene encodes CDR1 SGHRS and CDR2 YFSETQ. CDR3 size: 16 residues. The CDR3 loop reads CASSTGTSGRQETQYF. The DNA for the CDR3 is TGCGCCAGCAGCACTGGGACTAGCGGGAGGCAAGAGACCCAGTACTTC.

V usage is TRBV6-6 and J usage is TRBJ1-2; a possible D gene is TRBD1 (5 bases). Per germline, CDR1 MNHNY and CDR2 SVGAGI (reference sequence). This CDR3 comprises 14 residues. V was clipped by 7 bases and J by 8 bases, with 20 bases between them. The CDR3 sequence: CASTEGVGLGGYTF. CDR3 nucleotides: TGTGCCAGCACCGAAGGTGTGGGGCTTGGCGGCTACACCTTC.

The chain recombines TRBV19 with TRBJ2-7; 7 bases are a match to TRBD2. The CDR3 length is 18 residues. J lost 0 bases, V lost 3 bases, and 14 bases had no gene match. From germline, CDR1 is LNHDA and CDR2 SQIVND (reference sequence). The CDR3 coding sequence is TGTGCCAGTAGTATGGTCTGGAGGGAGGGCCCCAACTCCTACGAGCAGTACTTC. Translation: CASSMVWREGPNSYEQYF. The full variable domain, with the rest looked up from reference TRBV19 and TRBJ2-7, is DGGITQSPKYLFRKEGQNVTLSCEQNLNHDAMYWYRQDPGQGLRLIYYSQIVNDFQKGDIAEGYSVSREKKESFPLTVTSAQKNPTAFYLCASSMVWREGPNSYEQYFGPGTRLTVT.

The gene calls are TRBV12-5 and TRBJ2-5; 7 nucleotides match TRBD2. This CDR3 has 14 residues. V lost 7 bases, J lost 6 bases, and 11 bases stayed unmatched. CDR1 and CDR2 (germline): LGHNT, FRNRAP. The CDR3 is CASAWEGFQKTQYF. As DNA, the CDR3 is TGTGCTAGTGCCTGGGAGGGGTTTCAAAAGACCCAGTACTTC.

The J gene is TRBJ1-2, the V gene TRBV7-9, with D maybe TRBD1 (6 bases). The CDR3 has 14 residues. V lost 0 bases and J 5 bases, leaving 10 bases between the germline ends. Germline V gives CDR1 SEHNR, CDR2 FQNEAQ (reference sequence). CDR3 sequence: CASSLAGHAYGYTF. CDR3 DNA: TGTGCCAGCAGCTTAGCGGGACATGCTTATGGCTACACCTTC.

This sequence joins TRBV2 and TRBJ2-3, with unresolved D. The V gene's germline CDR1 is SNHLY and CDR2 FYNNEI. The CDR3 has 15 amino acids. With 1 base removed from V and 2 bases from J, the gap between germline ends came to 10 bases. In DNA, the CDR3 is TGTGCCAGCAGTGAAGTCCTGGCTCTCACAGATACGCAGTATTTT. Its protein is CASSEVLALTDTQYF.

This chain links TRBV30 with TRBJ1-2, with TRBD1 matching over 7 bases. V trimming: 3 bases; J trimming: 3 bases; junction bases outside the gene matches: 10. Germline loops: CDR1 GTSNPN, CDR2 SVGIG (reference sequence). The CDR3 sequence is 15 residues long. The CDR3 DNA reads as TGTGCCTGGAGGACAGGGAAGGGGTTAGACTATGGCTACACCTTC. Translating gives CAWRTGKGLDYGYTF. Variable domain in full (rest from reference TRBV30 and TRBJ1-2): SQTIHQWPATLVQPVGSPLSLECTVEGTSNPNLYWYRQAAGRGLQLLFYSVGIGQISSEVPQNLSASRPQDRQFILSSKKLLLSDSGFYLCAWRTGKGLDYGYTFGSGTRLTVV.

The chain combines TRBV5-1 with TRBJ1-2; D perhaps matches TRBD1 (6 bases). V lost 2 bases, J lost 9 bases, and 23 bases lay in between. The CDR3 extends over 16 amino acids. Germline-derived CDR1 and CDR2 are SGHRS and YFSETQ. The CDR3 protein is CASSFKVQNGQSRYTF. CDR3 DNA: TGCGCCAGCAGCTTCAAAGTACAAAATGGACAGTCGCGCTACACCTTC.

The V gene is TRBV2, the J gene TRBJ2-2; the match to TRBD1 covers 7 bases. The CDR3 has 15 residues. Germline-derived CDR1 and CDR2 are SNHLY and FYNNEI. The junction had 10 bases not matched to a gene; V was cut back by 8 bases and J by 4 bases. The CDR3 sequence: CASRKIPGGTGELFF. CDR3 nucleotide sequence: TGTGCCAGCCGGAAGATACCAGGGGGCACCGGGGAGCTGTTTTTT.